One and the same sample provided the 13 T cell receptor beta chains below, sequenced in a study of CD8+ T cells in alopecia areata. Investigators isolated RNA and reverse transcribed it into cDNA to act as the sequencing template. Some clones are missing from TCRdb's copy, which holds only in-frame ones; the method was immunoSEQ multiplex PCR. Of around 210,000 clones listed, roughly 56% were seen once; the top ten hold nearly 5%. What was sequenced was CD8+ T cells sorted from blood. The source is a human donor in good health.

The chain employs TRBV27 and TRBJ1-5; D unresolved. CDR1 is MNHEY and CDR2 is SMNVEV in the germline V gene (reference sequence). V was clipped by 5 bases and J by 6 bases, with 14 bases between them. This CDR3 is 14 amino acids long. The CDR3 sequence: CASSPSGYTQPQHF. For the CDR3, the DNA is TGTGCCAGCAGTCCTAGTGGGTATACTCAGCCCCAGCATTTT.

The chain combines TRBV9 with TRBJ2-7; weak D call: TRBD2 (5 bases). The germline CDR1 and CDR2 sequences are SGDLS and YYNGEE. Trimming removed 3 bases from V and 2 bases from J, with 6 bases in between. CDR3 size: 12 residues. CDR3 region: CASSAGTYEQYF. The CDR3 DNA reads TGTGCCAGCAGCGCGGGGACCTACGAGCAGTACTTC.

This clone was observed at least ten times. This CDR3 is CASSLGRLRDGYTF. The CDR3 DNA is TGTGCCAGCAGCTTAGGTCGGCTTCGTGATGGCTACACCTTC. The chain combines TRBV5-5 with TRBJ1-2, with unresolved D. Germline lookup yields CDR1 SGHKS and CDR2 YYEKEE (reference sequence). This CDR3 spans 14 amino acids. Trimming cost V 2 bases and J 6 bases, with 14 bases left between them.

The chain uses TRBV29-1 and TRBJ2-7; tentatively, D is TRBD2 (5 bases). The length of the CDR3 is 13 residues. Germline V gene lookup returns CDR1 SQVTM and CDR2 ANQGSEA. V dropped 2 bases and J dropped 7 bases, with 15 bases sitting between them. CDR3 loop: CSVESGAQREQYF. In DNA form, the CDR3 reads TGCAGCGTTGAATCTGGTGCCCAGCGGGAGCAGTACTTC.

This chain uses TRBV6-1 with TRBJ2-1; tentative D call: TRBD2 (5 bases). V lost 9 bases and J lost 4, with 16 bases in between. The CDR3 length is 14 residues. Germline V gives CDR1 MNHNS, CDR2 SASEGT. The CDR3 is CASSLSGNYNEQFF. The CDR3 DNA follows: TGTGCCAGTTCCCTCAGCGGAAATTACAATGAGCAGTTCTTC.

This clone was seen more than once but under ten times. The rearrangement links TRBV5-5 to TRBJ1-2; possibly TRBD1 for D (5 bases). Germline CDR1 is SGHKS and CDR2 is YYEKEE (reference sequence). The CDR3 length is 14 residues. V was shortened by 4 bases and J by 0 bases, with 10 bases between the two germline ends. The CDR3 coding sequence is TGTGCCAGCAGCCCCGACAGCTCTAACTATGGCTACACCTTC. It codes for CASSPDSSNYGYTF. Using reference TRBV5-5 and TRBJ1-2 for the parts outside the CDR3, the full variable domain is DAGVTQSPTHLIKTRGQQVTLRCSPISGHKSVSWYQQVLGQGPQFIFQYYEKEERGRGNFPDRFSARQFPNYSSELNVNALLLGDSALYLCASSPDSSNYGYTFGSGTRLTVV.

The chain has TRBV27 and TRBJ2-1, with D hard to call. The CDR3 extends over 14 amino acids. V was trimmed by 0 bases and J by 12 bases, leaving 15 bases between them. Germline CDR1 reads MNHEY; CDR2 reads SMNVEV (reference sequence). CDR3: CASSLSSGFNRQFF. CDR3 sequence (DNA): TGTGCCAGCAGTTTATCGTCTGGGTTCAATAGGCAGTTCTTC.

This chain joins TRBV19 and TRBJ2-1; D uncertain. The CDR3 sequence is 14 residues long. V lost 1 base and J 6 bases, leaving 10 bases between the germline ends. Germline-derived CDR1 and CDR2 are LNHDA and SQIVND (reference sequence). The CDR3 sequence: CASSIGGPSNEQFF. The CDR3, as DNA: TGTGCCAGTAGTATAGGAGGTCCCTCCAATGAGCAGTTCTTC. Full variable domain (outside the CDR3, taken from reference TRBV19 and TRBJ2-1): DGGITQSPKYLFRKEGQNVTLSCEQNLNHDAMYWYRQDPGQGLRLIYYSQIVNDFQKGDIAEGYSVSREKKESFPLTVTSAQKNPTAFYLCASSIGGPSNEQFFGPGTRLTVL.

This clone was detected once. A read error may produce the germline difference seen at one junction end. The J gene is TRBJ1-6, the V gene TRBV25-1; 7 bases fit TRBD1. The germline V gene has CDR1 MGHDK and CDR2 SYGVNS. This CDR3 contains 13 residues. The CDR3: CASRDRWNSPLHF. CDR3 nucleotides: TGTGCCAGCAGGGACAGGTGGAATTCACCCCTCCATTTT.

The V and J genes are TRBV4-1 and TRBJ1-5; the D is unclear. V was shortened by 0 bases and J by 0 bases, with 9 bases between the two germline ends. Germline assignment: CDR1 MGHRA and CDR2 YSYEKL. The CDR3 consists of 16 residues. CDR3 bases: TGCGCCAGCAGCCAAGACAGAGAGTATAGCAATCAGCCCCAGCATTTT. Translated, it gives CASSQDREYSNQPQHF.

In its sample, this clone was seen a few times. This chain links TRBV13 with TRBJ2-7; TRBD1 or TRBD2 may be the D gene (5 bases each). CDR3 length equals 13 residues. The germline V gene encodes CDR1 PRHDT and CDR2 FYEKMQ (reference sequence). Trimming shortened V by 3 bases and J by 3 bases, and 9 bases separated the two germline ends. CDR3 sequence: CASSFTGLYEQYF. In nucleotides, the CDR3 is TGTGCCAGCAGCTTCACGGGGCTCTACGAGCAGTACTTC.

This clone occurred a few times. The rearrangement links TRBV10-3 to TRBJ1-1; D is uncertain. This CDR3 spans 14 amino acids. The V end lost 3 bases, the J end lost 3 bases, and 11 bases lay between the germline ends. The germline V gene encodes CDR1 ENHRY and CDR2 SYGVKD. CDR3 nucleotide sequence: TGTGCCATCAGTGACAACGAGGCGGACACTGAAGCTTTCTTT. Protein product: CAISDNEADTEAFF.

The CDR3 region is CASSPGQGLYEQYF. The CDR3 DNA reads as TGTGCCAGCAGTCCGGGACAGGGCCTCTACGAGCAGTACTTC. This chain links TRBV6-1 with TRBJ2-7; TRBD1 agrees at 9 bases. The CDR3 consists of 14 residues. After removal of 5 bases from V and 3 bases from J, the junction contained 5 bases not matched to a gene. Germline V CDR1 and CDR2: MNHNS, SASEGT.